Below are 8 T cell receptor beta chains sequenced from a single sample in a study of blood T cell repertoires in COVID-19. TCRdb's copy holds only in-frame clones and misses some; the assay was immunoSEQ multiplex PCR. The data contain 45,000 to 55,000 clones, around 83% of them singletons. Input material: peripheral blood. These receptors all stem from a human donor in a cohort sampled during active COVID-19.

The gene calls are TRBV29-1 and TRBJ1-6; the match to TRBD1 covers 9 bases. Looked up from germline, CDR1 is SQVTM and CDR2 is ANQGSEA. V lost 7 bases, J lost 7 bases, and 5 bases stayed unmatched. This CDR3 is 13 amino acids long. The CDR3 DNA sequence: TGCAGCGGGAGGGACAGGGTAAATTCACCCCTCCACTTT. Residues: CSGRDRVNSPLHF. Supplemented by reference TRBV29-1 and TRBJ1-6, the full variable domain reads SAVISQKPSRDICQRGTSLTIQCQVDSQVTMMFWYRQQPGQSLTLIATANQGSEATYESGFVIDKFPISRPNLTFSTLTVSNMSPEDSSIYLCSGRDRVNSPLHFGNGTRLTVT.

The chain recombines TRBV18 with TRBJ2-3; D not certain. Germline V gene data show CDR1 as KGHSH and CDR2 as LQKENI. This CDR3 has 16 residues. V dropped 2 bases and J dropped 1 base, with 13 bases sitting between them. CDR3 in amino acids: CASSPWAETGTDTQYF. In nucleotides, the CDR3 is TGTGCCAGCTCACCATGGGCAGAGACGGGCACAGATACGCAGTATTTT.

The chain uses TRBV30 and TRBJ2-2; 10 bases match TRBD1. Germline lookup yields CDR1 GTSNPN and CDR2 SVGIG (reference sequence). After removal of 7 bases from V and 2 bases from J, the junction contained 4 bases not matched to a gene. The CDR3 is made up of 14 amino acids. The CDR3 sequence is CALDRGLNTGELFF. As DNA, the CDR3 is TGTGCCTTAGACAGGGGGCTCAACACCGGGGAGCTGTTTTTT. The whole variable domain, remainder taken from reference TRBV30 and TRBJ2-2, is SQTIHQWPATLVQPVGSPLSLECTVEGTSNPNLYWYRQAAGRGLQLLFYSVGIGQISSEVPQNLSASRPQDRQFILSSKKLLLSDSGFYLCALDRGLNTGELFFGEGSRLTVL.

This clone is a singleton in its sample. The V and J genes are TRBV14 and TRBJ1-2; 8 bases are shared with TRBD1. CDR3 length equals 13 residues. Germline assignment: CDR1 SGHDN and CDR2 FVKESK. The trim removed 4 bases at V and 8 bases at J, leaving 6 bases unmatched. CDR3 sequence reads: CASSRLQGDGYTF. The CDR3 region has the DNA TGTGCCAGCAGCCGCTTACAGGGGGACGGCTACACCTTC. Looking up the rest from reference TRBV14 and TRBJ1-2 gives the full variable domain: EAGVTQFPSHSVIEKGQTVTLRCDPISGHDNLYWYRRVMGKEIKFLLHFVKESKQDESGMPNNRFLAERTGGTYSTLKVQPAELEDSGVYFCASSRLQGDGYTFGSGTRLTVV.

This clone occurred a few times. The chain uses TRBV7-8 and TRBJ1-1; the D gene is possibly TRBD1 (5 bases). The CDR3 has 14 residues. The V and J ends lost 5 bases and 1 base respectively, with 11 bases between them. Per germline, CDR1 SGHVS and CDR2 FQNEAQ. The CDR3 here is CASSAGTANTEAFF. The DNA of the CDR3 is TGTGCCAGCAGCGCGGGGACGGCGAACACTGAAGCTTTCTTT.

CDR3: CASSLARGTDTQYF. CDR3 nucleotides: TGCGCCAGCAGCTTGGCCAGGGGTACAGATACGCAGTATTTT. This chain uses TRBV5-1 with TRBJ2-3; maybe TRBD1 (6 bases). The germline CDR1 and CDR2 sequences are SGHRS and YFSETQ. CDR3 length: 14 residues. The V and J ends lost 0 bases and 3 bases respectively, with 8 bases between them.

V and J are TRBV5-1 and TRBJ2-2; 9 bases fit TRBD1. This CDR3 comprises 16 residues. Germline values: CDR1 SGHRS, CDR2 YFSETQ. The J segment lost 1 base and the V segment lost 3 bases, leaving 4 bases of the junction unmatched. CDR3 bases: TGCGCCAGCAGCTCGAGACAGGGGGGGAACACCGGGGAGCTGTTTTTT. As protein: CASSSRQGGNTGELFF.

The chain joins TRBV10-3 to TRBJ2-3, with D tentatively TRBD1 (5 bases). Deletions cut 3 bases from V and 3 bases from J, with 13 bases between. CDR1 and CDR2 (germline): ENHRY, SYGVKD. The CDR3 contains 15 residues. CDR3 residues: CAISDPGRRTDTQYF. The CDR3 DNA is TGTGCCATCAGTGATCCAGGGCGCCGGACAGATACGCAGTATTTT.